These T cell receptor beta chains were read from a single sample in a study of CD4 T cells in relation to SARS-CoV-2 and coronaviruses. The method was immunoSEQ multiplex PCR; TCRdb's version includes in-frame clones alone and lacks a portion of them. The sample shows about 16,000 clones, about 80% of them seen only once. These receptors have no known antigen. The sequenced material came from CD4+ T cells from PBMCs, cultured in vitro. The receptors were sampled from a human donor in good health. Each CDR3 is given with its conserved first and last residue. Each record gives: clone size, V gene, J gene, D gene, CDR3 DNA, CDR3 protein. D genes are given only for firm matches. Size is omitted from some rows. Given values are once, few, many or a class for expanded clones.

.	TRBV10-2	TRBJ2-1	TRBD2	TGCGCCAGTTCCCACTCAGCGGGAAGCTCCTACAATGAGCAGTTCTTC	CASSHSAGSSYNEQFF
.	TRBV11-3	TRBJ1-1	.	TGTGCCAGCAGGCTAAGGATGGACACTGAAGCTTTCTTT	CASRLRMDTEAFF
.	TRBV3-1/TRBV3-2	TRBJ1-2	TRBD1	TGTGCCAGCAGCCCGCGGACAGGGCAAGCTAACTATGGCTACACCTTC	CASSPRTGQANYGYTF
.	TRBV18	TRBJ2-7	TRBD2	TGTGCCAGCTCACCGACTAGCGGACGGTACGAGCAGTACTTC	CASSPTSGRYEQYF
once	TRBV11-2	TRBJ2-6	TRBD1	TGTGCCAGCAGCTTAGGGGACAGGGGAGACTCTGGGGCCAACGTCCTGACTTTC	CASSLGDRGDSGANVLTF
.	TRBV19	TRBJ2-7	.	TGTGCCAGTAGTATCGGGAGAGGGGATTACGAGCAGTACTTC	CASSIGRGDYEQYF
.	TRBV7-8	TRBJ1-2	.	TGTGCCAGCAGCTTAGGCGGGGCGAGGGCTAACTATGGCTACACCTTC	CASSLGGARANYGYTF
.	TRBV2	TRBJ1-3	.	TGTGCCAGCAGTGACGAACAGGGAAACACCATATATTTT	CASSDEQGNTIYF
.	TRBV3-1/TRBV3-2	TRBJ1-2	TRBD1	TGTGCCAGCAGCCGGGACAGTACTAACTATGGCTACACCTTC	CASSRDSTNYGYTF
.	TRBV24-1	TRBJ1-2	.	TGTGCCACCGGGGGAGGGATATATGGCTACACCTTC	CATGGGIYGYTF
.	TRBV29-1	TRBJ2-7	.	TGCAGCGTTGAGTCTCGGGGCGTTGGGTACGAGCAGTACTTC	CSVESRGVGYEQYF
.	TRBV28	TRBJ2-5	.	TGTGCCAGCAGTTTATTAGTCCAGGCCCTTAGAAAAGAGACCCAGTACTTC	CASSLLVQALRKETQYF
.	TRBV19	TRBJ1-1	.	TGTGCCAGTAGTCCCCAAGGGGGGACTGAAGCTTTCTTT	CASSPQGGTEAFF
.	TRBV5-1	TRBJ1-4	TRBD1	TGCGCCAGCAGCTTGGACAGGGGAAGGGAAAAACTGTTTTTT	CASSLDRGREKLFF
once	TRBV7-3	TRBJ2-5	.	TGTGCCAGCAGCTTAAAGGGGGGGGAGACCCAGTACTTC	CASSLKGGETQYF
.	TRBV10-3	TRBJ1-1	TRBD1	TGTGCCATCAGTGTAACAGGGGGCACTGAAGCTTTCTTT	CAISVTGGTEAFF
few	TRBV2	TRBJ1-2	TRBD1	TGTGCCAGCAGTGCCCGGCAGGGGGTAGTCGATGGCTACACCTTC	CASSARQGVVDGYTF
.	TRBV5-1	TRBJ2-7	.	TGCGCCAGCAGCTTCGACAACTCCTACGAGCAGTACTTC	CASSFDNSYEQYF
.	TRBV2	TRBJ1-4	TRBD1	TGTGCCAGCAGTGAGGAAGAGACAGGGCATGAAAAACTGTTTTTT	CASSEEETGHEKLFF
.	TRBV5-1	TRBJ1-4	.	TGCGCCAGCAGCTTGGCCGGGACCGCTAATGAAAAACTGTTTTTT	CASSLAGTANEKLFF
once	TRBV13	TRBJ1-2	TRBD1	TGTGCCAGCAGCTCACCGGGACAGGGGCCCTATGGCTACACCTTC	CASSSPGQGPYGYTF
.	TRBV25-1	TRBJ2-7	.	TGTGCCAGCAGTGAATATGCAGGGACCTACGAGCAGTACTTC	CASSEYAGTYEQYF
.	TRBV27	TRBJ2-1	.	TGTGCCAGCAGTAACATAGAGTCCGAATACAATGAGCAGTTCTTC	CASSNIESEYNEQFF
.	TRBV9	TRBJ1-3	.	TGTGCCAGCAGCGCCGACCTCCGCAGCTCTGGAAACACCATATATTTT	CASSADLRSSGNTIYF
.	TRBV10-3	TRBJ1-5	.	TGTGCCATCAGTGAGGTCAGGGGTGCGGGCAATCAGCCCCAGCATTTT	CAISEVRGAGNQPQHF
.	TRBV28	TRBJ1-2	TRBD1	TGTGCCAGCAGGACAGGGAAGAGCTCCTATGGCTACACCTTC	CASRTGKSSYGYTF
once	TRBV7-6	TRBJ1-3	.	TGTGCCAGCAGCCCGGGCGGGACAAAAGGAGTCGGAAACACCATATATTTT	CASSPGGTKGVGNTIYF